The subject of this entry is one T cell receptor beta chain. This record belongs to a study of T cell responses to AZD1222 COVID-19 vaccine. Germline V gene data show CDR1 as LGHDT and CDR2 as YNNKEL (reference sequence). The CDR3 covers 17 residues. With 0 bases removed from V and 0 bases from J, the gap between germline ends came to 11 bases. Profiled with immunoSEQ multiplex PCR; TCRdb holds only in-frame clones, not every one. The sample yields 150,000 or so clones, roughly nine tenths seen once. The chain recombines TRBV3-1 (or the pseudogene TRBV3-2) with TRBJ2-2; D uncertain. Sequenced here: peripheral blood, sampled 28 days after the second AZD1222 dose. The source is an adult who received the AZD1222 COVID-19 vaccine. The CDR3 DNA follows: TGTGCCAGCAGCCAAGATATAGTAGACACGAACACCGGGGAGCTGTTTTTT. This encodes CASSQDIVDTNTGELFF.